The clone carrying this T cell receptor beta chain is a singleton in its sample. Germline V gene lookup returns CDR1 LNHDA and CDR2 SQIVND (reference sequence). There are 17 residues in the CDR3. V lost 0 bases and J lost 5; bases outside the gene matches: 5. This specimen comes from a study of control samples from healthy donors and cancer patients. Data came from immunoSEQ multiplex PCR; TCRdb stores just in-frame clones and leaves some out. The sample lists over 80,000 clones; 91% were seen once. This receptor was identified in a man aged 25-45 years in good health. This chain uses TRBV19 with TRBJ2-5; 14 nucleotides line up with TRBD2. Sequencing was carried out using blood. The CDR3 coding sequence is TGTGCCAGTAGTATAGATGGGACTAGCGGGAGTTGGGAGACCCAGTACTTC. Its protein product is CASSIDGTSGSWETQYF.